The source of this T cell receptor (beta chain) is a study of beta chain features in type 1 diabetes. The authors reverse transcribed all of the isolated RNA, so sequencing captured expressed TCRB transcripts. The assay was immunoSEQ multiplex PCR, and TCRdb's table has in-frame clones only and misses some. This repertoire shows about 260,000 clones, approximately 20% found once; its top ten account for 0.028%. The authors took one heparinised blood draw, averaging about 120 mL, from each donor. V was pared by 10 bases and J by 1 base, with 12 bases between. This CDR3 region has 13 residues. Germline V gene sequence: CDR1 ENHRY, CDR2 SYGVKD. This clone occurred a few times. Its antigen remains unidentified. Study-level points and caveats: Shorter TCRB CDR3s, moderately but significantly so, marked every one of the four CD4+ subsets in Type 1 diabetes patients. In type 1 diabetes patients, VDJ junctions had fewer insertions; deletions at these junctions were more frequent.

The TCR was taken from a woman in her 40s with type 1 diabetes. The sample comprised naive CD4+ T cells from blood. This sequence joins TRBV10-3 and TRBJ2-3, with D perhaps matching TRBD2 (6 bases). The CDR3 region has the DNA TGTGCCACTCCCTTAGCGGGCACAGATACGCAGTATTTT. It specifies CATPLAGTDTQYF.